The rows below give T cell receptor beta chains drawn from one sample of a study of beta chain features in type 1 diabetes. Sequencing was performed with immunoSEQ multiplex PCR; in TCRdb, only in-frame clones are kept and a portion is missing. The sample includes roughly 350,000 clones, about 11% seen only once; the top ten take about 0.015%. What was sequenced was naive CD4+ T cells from blood. Source of these receptors: a woman aged 25 to 39 in good health. Both conserved end residues are part of each CDR3. D genes are given only for firm matches. A row's size may be missing; if present it is once, few, many or a size class.

- | TRBJ2-1 | TRBV29-1 | - | TGCAGCGTTGCAACTAGTTCACATGAGCAGTTCTTC | CSVATSSHEQFF
- | TRBJ2-7 | TRBV13 | - | TGTGCCAGCAGCTTACGGGGCTACGAGCAGTACTTC | CASSLRGYEQYF
- | TRBJ2-3 | TRBV7-8 | few | TGTGCCAGCAGCTTACTGCGCGGCACAGATACGCAGTATTTT | CASSLLRGTDTQYF
TRBD2 | TRBJ2-5 | TRBV7-2 | - | TGTGCCAGCAGCTTAATCGCGACTAGCGGGGGACAAGAGACCCAGTACTTC | CASSLIATSGGQETQYF
- | TRBJ1-1 | TRBV9 | few | TGTGCCAGCAGCCCCGGGGACATACGGAACACTGAAGCTTTCTTT | CASSPGDIRNTEAFF
- | TRBJ1-2 | TRBV21-1 | - | TGTGCCAGCAGCAAAGCGCTTTCGGGGGATGGCTACACCTTC | CASSKALSGDGYTF
TRBD1 | TRBJ1-2 | TRBV27 | few | TGTGCCAGCAGAAGGACAGGGGAGGGCTATGGCTACACCTTC | CASRRTGEGYGYTF
TRBD2 | TRBJ2-1 | TRBV15 | - | TGTGCCACCAGCAGAGGGACTAGCGGTAACAATGAGCAGTTCTTC | CATSRGTSGNNEQFF
- | TRBJ1-4 | TRBV7-9 | few | TGTGCCAGCAGCTTAGTTGGAGGGACGTTTGAAAAACTGTTTTTT | CASSLVGGTFEKLFF
- | TRBJ2-5 | TRBV5-1 | - | TGCGCCAGCAGCTTGGCAACAGGGTTCGAGACCCAGTACTTC | CASSLATGFETQYF
TRBD2 | TRBJ2-1 | TRBV5-4 | - | TGTGCCAGCAGCTTGGCTAGCGGGAGGTTTACCTACAATGAGCAGTTCTTC | CASSLASGRFTYNEQFF
- | TRBJ2-5 | TRBV7-6 | - | TGTGCCAGCAGCTTAGCGGTGTATTCAGGGCAAGAGACCCAGTACTTC | CASSLAVYSGQETQYF
- | TRBJ2-5 | TRBV28 | - | TGTGCCAGCAGGTCGGGACTGGCCGGGACCCAGTACTTC | CASRSGLAGTQYF
- | TRBJ2-5 | TRBV11-1 | - | TGTGCCAGCAGCTATTCGACAGGACAAGAGACCCAGTACTTC | CASSYSTGQETQYF
TRBD1 | TRBJ1-4 | TRBV28 | few | TGTGCCAGCAGAACCGGGACAGGGTTTGAAAAACTGTTTTTT | CASRTGTGFEKLFF
TRBD1 | TRBJ2-7 | TRBV19 | - | TGTGCCAGTAGCCAAGGACAGGGACTCTCCTACGAGCAGTACTTC | CASSQGQGLSYEQYF
TRBD2 | TRBJ2-3 | TRBV13 | few | TGTGCCAGCAGCTTACGTTTAGCGGGAGGAAACACAGATACGCAGTATTTT | CASSLRLAGGNTDTQYF
TRBD2 | TRBJ2-7 | TRBV28 | - | TGTGCCAGCACCCCTAGACTAGCGGGAGGAAGCGAGCAGTACTTC | CASTPRLAGGSEQYF
TRBD2 | TRBJ2-3 | TRBV7-3 | - | TGTGCCACCTCCGGGGGAGGGGACACAGATACGCAGTATTTT | CATSGGGDTDTQYF
TRBD1 | TRBJ1-4 | TRBV27 | - | TGTGCCAGCAGTTTTCTGGGACAGGGGGACGAAAAACTGTTTTTT | CASSFLGQGDEKLFF
- | TRBJ2-7 | TRBV11-2 | - | TGTGCCAGCAGCTTAGAACAGGGTTTCTACGAGCAGTACTTC | CASSLEQGFYEQYF
- | TRBJ2-1 | TRBV6-5 | - | TGTGCCACCACTTCCACAGGGTCCTACAATGAGCAGTTCTTC | CATTSTGSYNEQFF
TRBD2 | TRBJ2-1 | TRBV9 | - | TGTGCCAGCAGCGTCCTAGCGGGAGGGGCCTACAATGAGCAGTTCTTC | CASSVLAGGAYNEQFF
TRBD1 | TRBJ2-7 | TRBV28 | few | TGTGCCAGCACCTCACCGGGACAGCTATCCTACGAGCAGTACTTC | CASTSPGQLSYEQYF
TRBD2 | TRBJ2-7 | TRBV18 | few | TGTGCCAGCTCAACCCCGACTAGCGGCGGAGGGTACGAGCAGTACTTC | CASSTPTSGGGYEQYF
TRBD2 | TRBJ2-1 | TRBV7-3 | - | TGTGCCAGCAGCTCCGTCGAGAGGGAGGGCCTGAGGTCCTACAATGAGCAGTTCTTC | CASSSVEREGLRSYNEQFF
TRBD1 | TRBJ2-5 | TRBV9 | few | TGTGCCAGCAGCGTCGGAACAGGGGGAGGTGAGACCCAGTACTTC | CASSVGTGGGETQYF
- | TRBJ2-6 | TRBV4-3 | few | TGCGCCAGCAGCCAAGTGGGACACCACTCTGGGGCCAACGTCCTGACTTTC | CASSQVGHHSGANVLTF
- | TRBJ1-5 | TRBV29-1 | few | TGCAGCGTCTCCAGGTGGGTGAAGAGCAATCAGCCCCAGCATTTT | CSVSRWVKSNQPQHF
TRBD2 | TRBJ2-3 | TRBV18 | - | TGTGCCAGCTCACCAACACTAGCGGACACAGATACGCAGTATTTT | CASSPTLADTDTQYF
TRBD2 | TRBJ2-1 | TRBV6-4 | - | TGTGCCAGCAGTGATGGACTAGCGGGATACAATGAGCAGTTCTTC | CASSDGLAGYNEQFF
TRBD2 | TRBJ2-7 | TRBV29-1 | few | TGCAGCGTTGTGGGGACTAGCGGGAGCTCCTACGAGCAGTACTTC | CSVVGTSGSSYEQYF
TRBD1 | TRBJ2-1 | TRBV28 | few | TGTGCCAGCAGTTCGGTTTCGAGACAGGGAAACAATGAGCAGTTCTTC | CASSSVSRQGNNEQFF
TRBD1 | TRBJ2-7 | TRBV7-9 | few | TGTGCCAGCAGCTTTAGGACAGGGGAATCCTACGAGCAGTACTTC | CASSFRTGESYEQYF